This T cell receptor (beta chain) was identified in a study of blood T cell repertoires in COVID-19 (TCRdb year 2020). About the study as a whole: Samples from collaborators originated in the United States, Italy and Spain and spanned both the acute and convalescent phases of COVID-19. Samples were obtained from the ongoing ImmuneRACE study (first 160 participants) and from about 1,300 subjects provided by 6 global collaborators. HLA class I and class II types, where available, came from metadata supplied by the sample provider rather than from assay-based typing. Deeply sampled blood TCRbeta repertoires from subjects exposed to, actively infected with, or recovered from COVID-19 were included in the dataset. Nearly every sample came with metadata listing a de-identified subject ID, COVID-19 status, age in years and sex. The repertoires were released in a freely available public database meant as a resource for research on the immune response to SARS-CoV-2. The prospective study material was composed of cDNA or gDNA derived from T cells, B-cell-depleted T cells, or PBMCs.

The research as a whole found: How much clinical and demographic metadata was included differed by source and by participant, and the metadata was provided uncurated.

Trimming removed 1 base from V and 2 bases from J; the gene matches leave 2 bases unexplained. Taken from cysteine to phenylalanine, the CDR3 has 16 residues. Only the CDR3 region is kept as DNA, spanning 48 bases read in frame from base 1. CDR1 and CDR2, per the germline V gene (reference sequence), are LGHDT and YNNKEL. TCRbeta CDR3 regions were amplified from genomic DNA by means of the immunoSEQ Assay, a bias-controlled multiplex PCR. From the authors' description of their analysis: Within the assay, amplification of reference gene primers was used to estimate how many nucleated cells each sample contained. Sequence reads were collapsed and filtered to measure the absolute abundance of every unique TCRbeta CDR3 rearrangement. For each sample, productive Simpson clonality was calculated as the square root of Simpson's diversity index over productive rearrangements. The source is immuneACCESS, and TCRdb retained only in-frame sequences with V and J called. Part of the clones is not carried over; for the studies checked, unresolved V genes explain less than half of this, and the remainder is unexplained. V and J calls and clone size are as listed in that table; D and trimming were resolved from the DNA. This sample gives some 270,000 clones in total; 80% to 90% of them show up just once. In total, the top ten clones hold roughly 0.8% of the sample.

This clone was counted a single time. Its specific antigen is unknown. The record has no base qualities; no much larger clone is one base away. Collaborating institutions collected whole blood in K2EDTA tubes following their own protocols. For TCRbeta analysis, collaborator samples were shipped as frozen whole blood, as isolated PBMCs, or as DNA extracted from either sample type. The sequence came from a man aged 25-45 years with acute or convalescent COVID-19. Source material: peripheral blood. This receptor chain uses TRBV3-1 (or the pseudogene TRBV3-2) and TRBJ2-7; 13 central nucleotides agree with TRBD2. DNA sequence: TGTGCCAGCAGCCAAGGACTAGCGGGAGGAACCTACGAGCAGTACTTC. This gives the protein CASSQGLAGGTYEQYF.